This T cell receptor (beta chain) was sequenced for a study of OX40 agonist ivuxolimab in advanced cancers. In the study overall: Patients receiving dose escalation had hepatocellular carcinoma, melanoma, renal cell or head and neck cancer.

V lost 5 bases to trimming and J lost 8 bases; unmatched junction nucleotides: 13. Germline V gene lookup returns CDR1 MNHEY and CDR2 SMNVEV (reference sequence). The CDR3 is 16 residues long. The table came from immunoSEQ multiplex PCR; TCRdb's copy has only in-frame clones and leaves some out. The data hold about 79,000 clones, with around 94% observed a single time. J is TRBJ1-4 and V is TRBV27, with TRBD1 identical over 8 bases. The specimen comprised CD4+ or CD8+ T cells sorted from blood, sampled in a trial of the OX40 agonist ivuxolimab. The clonotype was recovered from an adult with an advanced solid tumor such as melanoma, head and neck, liver or kidney cancer. The CDR3 protein is CASSPGGPSYLEKLFF. The CDR3 coding sequence is TGTGCCAGCAGTCCAGGGGGCCCTTCGTACCTCGAAAAACTGTTTTTT.